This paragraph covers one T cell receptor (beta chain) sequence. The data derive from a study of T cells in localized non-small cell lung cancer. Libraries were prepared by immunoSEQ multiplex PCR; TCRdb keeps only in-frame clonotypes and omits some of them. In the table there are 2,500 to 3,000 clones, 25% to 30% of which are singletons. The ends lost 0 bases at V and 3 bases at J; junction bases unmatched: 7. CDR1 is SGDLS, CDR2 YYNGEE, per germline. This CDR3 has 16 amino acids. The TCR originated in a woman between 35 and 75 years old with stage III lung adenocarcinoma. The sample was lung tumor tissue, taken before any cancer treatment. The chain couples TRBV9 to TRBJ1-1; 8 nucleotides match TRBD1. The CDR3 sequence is CASSVEPGGGDTEAFF. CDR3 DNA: TGTGCCAGCAGCGTAGAGCCAGGGGGCGGCGACACTGAAGCTTTCTTT. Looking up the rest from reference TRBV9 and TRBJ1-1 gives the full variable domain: DSGVTQTPKHLITATGQRVTLRCSPRSGDLSVYWYQQSLDQGLQFLIQYYNGEERAKGNILERFSAQQFPDLHSELNLSSLELGDSALYFCASSVEPGGGDTEAFFGQGTRLTVV.